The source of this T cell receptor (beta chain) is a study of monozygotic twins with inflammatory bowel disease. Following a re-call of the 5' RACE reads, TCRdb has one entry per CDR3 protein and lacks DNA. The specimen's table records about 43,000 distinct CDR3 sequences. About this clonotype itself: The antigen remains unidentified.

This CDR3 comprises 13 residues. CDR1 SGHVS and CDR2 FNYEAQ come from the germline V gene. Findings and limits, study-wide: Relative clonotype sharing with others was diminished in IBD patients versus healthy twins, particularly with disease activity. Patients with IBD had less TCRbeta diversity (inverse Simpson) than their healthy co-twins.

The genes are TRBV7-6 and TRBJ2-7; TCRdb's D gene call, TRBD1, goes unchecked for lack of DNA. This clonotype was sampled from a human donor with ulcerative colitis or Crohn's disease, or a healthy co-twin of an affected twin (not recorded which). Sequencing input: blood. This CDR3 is CASSLVGGYEQYF.